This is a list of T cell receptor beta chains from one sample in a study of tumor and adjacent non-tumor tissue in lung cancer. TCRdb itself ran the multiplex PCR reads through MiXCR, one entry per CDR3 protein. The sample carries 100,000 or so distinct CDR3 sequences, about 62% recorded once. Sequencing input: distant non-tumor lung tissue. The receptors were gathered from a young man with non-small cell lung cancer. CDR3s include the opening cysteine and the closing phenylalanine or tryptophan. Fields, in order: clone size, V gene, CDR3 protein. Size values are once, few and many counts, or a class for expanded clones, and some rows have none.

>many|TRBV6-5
CASSYSTLSTGADTQYF
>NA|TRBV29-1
CSVEQGTYGYTF
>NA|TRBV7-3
CASSEQGASNSPLQF
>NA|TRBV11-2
CASSSSGPAGSEQFF
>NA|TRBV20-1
CSARAGRGGVNTEAFF
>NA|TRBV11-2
CASSPPGFYEQYF
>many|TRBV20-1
CSARDTVGILNGYTF
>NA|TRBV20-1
CSVGQDHNRPQHF
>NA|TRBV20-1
CSRRDGNTEALF
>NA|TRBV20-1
CSARPGYTEAFF
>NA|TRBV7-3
CASSLLAGGTDMQYF
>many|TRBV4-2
CASSRFEESSYNEQFF
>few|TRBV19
CASSIRGPRQPQHF
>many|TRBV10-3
CAISPQGGDYGYTF
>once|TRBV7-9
CASSLDRQGSWTDTRYF
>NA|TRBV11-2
CANSLVASRTDEQFF
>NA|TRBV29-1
CGVESGSGSTEAFF
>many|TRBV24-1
CATSERAGQPQHF
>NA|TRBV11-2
CASSESGGGFEQYF
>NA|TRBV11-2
CASSPRTGGLYGYSF
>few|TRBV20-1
CSAKGQKSYEQYF
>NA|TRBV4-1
CASSQGHQVAQYF
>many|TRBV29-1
CSVESSGSLVEQFF
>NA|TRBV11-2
CASSFAWEDTQYF
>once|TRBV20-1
CSAQGTGGFSYGQYF
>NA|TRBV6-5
CASTYQGGARTYEQYF
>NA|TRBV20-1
CSARDLGGHNKQFF
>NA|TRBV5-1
CASSLVGYTEAFF
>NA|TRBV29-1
CSVDPTSGKVNSYNEQFF
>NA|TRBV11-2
CASTASGVYNEQFF
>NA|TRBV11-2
CASSRGGLGSPYEQYF
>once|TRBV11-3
CASSPRDLTGELLF
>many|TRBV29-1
CSVEGNRDSTDTQYF
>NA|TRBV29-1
CSVYGTVSSYEQYF
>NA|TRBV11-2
CAGSHIEWTAKGIGELFF